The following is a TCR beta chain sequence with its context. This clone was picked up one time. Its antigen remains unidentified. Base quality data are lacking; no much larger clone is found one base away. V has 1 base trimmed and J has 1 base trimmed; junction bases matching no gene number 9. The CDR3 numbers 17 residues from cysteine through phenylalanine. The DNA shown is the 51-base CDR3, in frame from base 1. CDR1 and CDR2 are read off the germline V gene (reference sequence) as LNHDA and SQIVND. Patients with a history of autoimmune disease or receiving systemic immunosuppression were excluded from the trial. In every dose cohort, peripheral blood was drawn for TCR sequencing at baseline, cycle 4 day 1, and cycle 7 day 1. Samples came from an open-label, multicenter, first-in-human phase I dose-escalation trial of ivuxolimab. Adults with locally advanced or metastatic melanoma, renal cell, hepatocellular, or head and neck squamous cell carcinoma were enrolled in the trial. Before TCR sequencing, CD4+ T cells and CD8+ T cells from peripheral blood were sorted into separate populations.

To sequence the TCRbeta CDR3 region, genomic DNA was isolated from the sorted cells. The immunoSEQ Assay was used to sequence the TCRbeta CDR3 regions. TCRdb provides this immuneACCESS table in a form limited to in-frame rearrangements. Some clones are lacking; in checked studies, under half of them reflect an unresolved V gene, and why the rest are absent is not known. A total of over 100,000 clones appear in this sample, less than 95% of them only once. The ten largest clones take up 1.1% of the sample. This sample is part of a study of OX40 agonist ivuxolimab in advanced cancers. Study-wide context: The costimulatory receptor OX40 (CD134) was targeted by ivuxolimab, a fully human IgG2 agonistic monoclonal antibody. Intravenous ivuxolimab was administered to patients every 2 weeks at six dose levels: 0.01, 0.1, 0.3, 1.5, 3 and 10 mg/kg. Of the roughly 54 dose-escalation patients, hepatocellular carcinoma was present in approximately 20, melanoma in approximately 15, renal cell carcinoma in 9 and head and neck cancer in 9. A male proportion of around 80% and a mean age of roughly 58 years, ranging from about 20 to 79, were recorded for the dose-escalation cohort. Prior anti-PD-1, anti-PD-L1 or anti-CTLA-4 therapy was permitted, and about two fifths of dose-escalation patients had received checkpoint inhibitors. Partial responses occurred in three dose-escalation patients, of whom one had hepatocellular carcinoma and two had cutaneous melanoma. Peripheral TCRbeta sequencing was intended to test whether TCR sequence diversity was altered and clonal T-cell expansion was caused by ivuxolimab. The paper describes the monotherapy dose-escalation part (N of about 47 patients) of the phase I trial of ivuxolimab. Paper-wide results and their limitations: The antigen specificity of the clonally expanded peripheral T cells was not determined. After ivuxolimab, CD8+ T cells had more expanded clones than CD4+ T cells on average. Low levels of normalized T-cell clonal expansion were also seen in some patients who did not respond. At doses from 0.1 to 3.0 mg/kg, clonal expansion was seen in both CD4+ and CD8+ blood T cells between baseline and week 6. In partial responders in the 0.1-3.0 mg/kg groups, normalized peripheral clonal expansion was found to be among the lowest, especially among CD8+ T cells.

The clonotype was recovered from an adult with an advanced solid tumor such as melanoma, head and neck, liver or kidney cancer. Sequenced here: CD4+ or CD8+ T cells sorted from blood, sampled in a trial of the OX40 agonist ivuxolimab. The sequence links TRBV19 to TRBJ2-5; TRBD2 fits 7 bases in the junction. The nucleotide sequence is TGTGCCAGTAGTATAGTGAAGTCGTCTAGCGGCCAAGAGACCCAGTACTTC. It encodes CASSIVKSSSGQETQYF.